Each of the 2 T cell receptor beta chains below was sequenced from the same sample in a study of T cells after yellow fever vaccination. TCRdb redid the calling of the 5' RACE reads with MiXCR, one entry per CDR3 protein. The table lists approximately 550,000 distinct CDR3 sequences, about 19% of them singletons, with 14% in the top ten. This specimen consisted of PBMCs, obtained 15 days after the yellow fever booster vaccination. The receptors stem from a man younger than 45 who received the YFV17D yellow fever vaccine.

CDR3 DNA: TGCAGCGTTGAAGGCGTCGGAGAGACCCAGTACTTC. This encodes CSVEGVGETQYF. The chain links TRBV29-1 to TRBJ2-5; D ambiguous. V was trimmed by 1 base and J by 4 bases, leaving 7 bases between them. This CDR3 is 12 amino acids long. Germline V gene sequence: CDR1 SQVTM, CDR2 ANQGSEA.

In its sample, this clonotype was seen a few times. V usage is TRBV20-1 and J usage is TRBJ2-3; 10 bases map to TRBD1. Trimming took 4 bases from V and 4 from J; bases not matched to a gene: 8. This CDR3 is 15 amino acids long. Germline V lookup: CDR1 DFQATT, CDR2 SNEGSKA (reference sequence). CDR3 in amino acids: CSAITGTGDPDTQYF. Here the CDR3 DNA reads TGCAGTGCTATTACCGGGACAGGGGACCCAGATACGCAGTATTTT.